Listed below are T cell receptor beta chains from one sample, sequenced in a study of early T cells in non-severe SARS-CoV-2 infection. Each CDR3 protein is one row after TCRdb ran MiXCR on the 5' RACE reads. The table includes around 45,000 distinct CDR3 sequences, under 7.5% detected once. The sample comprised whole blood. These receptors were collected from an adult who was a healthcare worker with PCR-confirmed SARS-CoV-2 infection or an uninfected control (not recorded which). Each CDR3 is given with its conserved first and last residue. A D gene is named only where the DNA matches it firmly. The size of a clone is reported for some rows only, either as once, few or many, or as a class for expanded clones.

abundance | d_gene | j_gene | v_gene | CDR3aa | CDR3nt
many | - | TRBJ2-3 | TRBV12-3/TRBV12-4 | CASSPDAGYTAQYF | TGTGCCAGCAGCCCAGACGCGGGCTACACGGCGCAGTATTTT
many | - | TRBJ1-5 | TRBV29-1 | CSARVGNQPQHF | TGCAGCGCCAGGGTAGGCAATCAGCCCCAGCATTTT
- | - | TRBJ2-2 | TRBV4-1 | CASSQEHSNRELFF | TGCGCCAGCAGCCAAGAACACTCAAACCGGGAGCTGTTTTTT
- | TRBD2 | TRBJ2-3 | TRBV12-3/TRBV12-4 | CASSGGGNTDTQYF | TGTGCCAGCAGTGGCGGGGGGAACACAGATACGCAGTATTTT
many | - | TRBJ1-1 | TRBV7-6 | CASSPTPEMNTEAFF | TGTGCCAGCAGCCCGACACCTGAAATGAACACTGAAGCTTTCTTT
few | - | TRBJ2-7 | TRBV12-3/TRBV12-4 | CASRRDPQTYEQYF | TGTGCCAGCAGACGGGACCCTCAAACCTACGAGCAGTACTTC
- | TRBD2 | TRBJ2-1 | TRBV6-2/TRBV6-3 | CASSRGLAAANEQFF | TGTGCCAGCAGTCGGGGACTAGCGGCCGCTAATGAGCAGTTCTTC
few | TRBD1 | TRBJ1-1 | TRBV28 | CASSLTGEAFF | TGTGCCAGCAGCCTGACAGGGGAGGCTTTCTTT
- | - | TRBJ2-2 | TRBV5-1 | CASSLVASAGELFF | TGCGCCAGCAGCTTGGTCGCAAGTGCCGGGGAGCTGTTTTTT
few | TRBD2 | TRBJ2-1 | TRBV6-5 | CASSYSGPGLERVSSYNEQFF | TGTGCCAGCAGTTACTCGGGGCCGGGACTAGAACGGGTTAGCTCCTACAATGAGCAGTTCTTC
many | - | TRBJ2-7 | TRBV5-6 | CASSFPSLGTYEQYF | TGTGCCAGCAGCTTCCCCAGCCTCGGCACCTACGAGCAGTACTTC
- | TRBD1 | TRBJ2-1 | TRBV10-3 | CALSGTGGTNEQFF | TGTGCCCTCTCCGGGACAGGGGGCACGAATGAGCAGTTCTTC
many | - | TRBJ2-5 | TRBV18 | CASSYVGKETQYF | TGTGCCAGCTCCTACGTCGGAAAAGAGACCCAGTACTTC
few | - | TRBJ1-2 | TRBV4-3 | CASSQDKRQGRGYTF | TGCGCCAGCAGCCAAGATAAGCGTCAGGGGAGAGGCTACACCTTC
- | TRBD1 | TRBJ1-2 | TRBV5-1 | CASSSTTGNYGYTF | TGCGCCAGCAGCTCGACGACAGGGAACTATGGCTACACCTTC
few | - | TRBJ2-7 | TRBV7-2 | CASSLDPTGYYEQYF | TGTGCCAGCAGCTTAGACCCCACAGGGTACTACGAGCAGTACTTC
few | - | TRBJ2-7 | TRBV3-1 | CASSQSPRNIYEQYF | TGTGCCAGCAGCCAATCACCCCGGAATATCTACGAGCAGTACTTC
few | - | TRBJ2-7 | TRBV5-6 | CASSLGARVRYEQYF | TGTGCCAGCAGCTTGGGTGCCAGGGTCCGCTACGAGCAGTACTTC
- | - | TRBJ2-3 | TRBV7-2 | CASSLVVARDTQYF | TGTGCCAGCAGCTTAGTAGTGGCGCGAGATACGCAGTATTTT
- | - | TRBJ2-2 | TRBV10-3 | CAIAVGVYTGELFF | TGTGCCATCGCCGTTGGGGTCTACACCGGGGAGCTGTTTTTT
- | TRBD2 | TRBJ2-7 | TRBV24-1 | CATSGEGTSGSYEQYF | TGTGCCACCAGTGGTGAGGGGACTAGCGGGAGCTACGAGCAGTACTTC
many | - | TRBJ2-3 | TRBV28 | CASRRGGLSTDTQYF | TGTGCCAGCAGAAGGGGGGGCCTTAGCACAGATACGCAGTATTTT
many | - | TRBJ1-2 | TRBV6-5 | CASSSTDSNYGYTF | TGTGCCAGCAGTTCGACAGACAGTAACTATGGCTACACCTTC
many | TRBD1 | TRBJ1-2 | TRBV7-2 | CASSEKQGVNYGYTF | TGTGCCAGCAGCGAAAAACAGGGGGTAAACTATGGCTACACCTTC
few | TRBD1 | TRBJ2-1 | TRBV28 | CASSPVGGDTGGAVNEQFF | TGTGCCAGCAGCCCTGTCGGGGGAGACACAGGGGGCGCCGTGAATGAGCAGTTCTTC
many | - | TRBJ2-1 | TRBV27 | CASSLSPGFPDNEQFF | TGTGCCAGCAGTTTATCGCCCGGGTTCCCCGACAATGAGCAGTTCTTC
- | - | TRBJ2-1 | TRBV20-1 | CSASSGYEQFF | TGCAGTGCTAGTTCGGGTTATGAGCAGTTCTTC
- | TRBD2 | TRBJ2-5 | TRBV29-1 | CSVEATSGGGETQYF | TGCAGCGTTGAAGCGACTAGCGGGGGCGGTGAGACCCAGTACTTC
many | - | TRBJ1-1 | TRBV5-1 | CASSSVTTGRRTEAFF | TGCGCCAGCAGCTCAGTGACGACAGGTCGGCGGACTGAAGCTTTCTTT
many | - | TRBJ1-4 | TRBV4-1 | CASSQGAGPRNEKLFF | TGCGCCAGCAGCCAAGGTGCGGGCCCTAGGAATGAAAAACTGTTTTTT
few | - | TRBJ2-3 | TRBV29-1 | CSVESGGLRDTQYF | TGCAGCGTTGAGTCTGGGGGGCTACGCGATACGCAGTATTTT
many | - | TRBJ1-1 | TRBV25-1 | CASSEYGPEAFF | TGTGCCAGCAGTGAATATGGGCCTGAAGCTTTCTTT
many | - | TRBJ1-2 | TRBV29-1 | CSVVPLVKPYGYTF | TGCAGCGTTGTCCCCCTTGTTAAACCCTATGGCTACACCTTC
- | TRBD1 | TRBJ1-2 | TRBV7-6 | CASSWGQGLDGYTF | TGTGCCAGCAGCTGGGGACAGGGTCTCGATGGCTACACCTTC
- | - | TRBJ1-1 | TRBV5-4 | CASSLVQGDTEAFF | TGTGCCAGCAGCTTGGTACAGGGAGACACTGAAGCTTTCTTT
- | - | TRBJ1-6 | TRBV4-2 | CASSQEVVRSGNSPLHF | TGTGCCAGCAGCCAAGAAGTAGTCAGGTCAGGGAATTCACCCCTCCACTTT
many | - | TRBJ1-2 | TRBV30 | CAWRFSGLTDGYTF | TGTGCCTGGAGGTTTTCGGGACTCACAGATGGCTACACCTTC
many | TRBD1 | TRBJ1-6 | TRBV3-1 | CASSLFPGTANSPLHF | TGTGCCAGCAGCCTCTTCCCCGGGACAGCTAATTCACCCCTCCACTTT
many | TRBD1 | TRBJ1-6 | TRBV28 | CASSLGTADSYNSPLHF | TGTGCCAGCAGTCTCGGGACAGCCGACTCCTATAATTCACCCCTCCACTTT
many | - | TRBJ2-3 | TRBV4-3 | CASSQFDLSTDTQYF | TGCGCCAGCAGCCAATTTGACCTTAGCACAGATACGCAGTATTTT
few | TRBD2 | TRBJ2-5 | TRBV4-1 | CASSQGTSVRETQYF | TGCGCCAGCAGCCAGGGGACTAGCGTGCGGGAGACCCAGTACTTC
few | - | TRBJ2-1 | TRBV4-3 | CASSQDRLSGRHGNEQFF | TGCGCCAGCAGCCAAGATAGATTGAGTGGACGACACGGGAATGAGCAGTTCTTC
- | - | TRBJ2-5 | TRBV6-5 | CASSAGILQETQYF | TGTGCCAGCAGTGCAGGTATCCTCCAAGAGACCCAGTACTTC
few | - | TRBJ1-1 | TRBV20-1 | CSAIRGHINTEAFF | TGCAGTGCTATCCGGGGACATATAAACACTGAAGCTTTCTTT
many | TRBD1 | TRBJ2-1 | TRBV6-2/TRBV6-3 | CASGQGSEQFF | TGTGCCAGCGGACAGGGTAGTGAGCAGTTCTTC
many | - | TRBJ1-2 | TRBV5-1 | CASSGGGQNGYTF | TGCGCCAGCAGTGGCGGGGGCCAGAATGGCTACACCTTC
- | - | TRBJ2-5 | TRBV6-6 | CASSPRLPRGETQYF | TGTGCCAGCAGCCCCCGACTCCCGAGGGGAGAGACCCAGTACTTC
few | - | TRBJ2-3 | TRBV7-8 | CASSFGQGAGDTQYF | TGTGCCAGCAGCTTCGGCCAGGGCGCCGGAGATACGCAGTATTTT
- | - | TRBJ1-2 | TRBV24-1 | CATSRQDINYGYTF | TGTGCCACCAGTCGACAGGATATTAACTATGGCTACACCTTC
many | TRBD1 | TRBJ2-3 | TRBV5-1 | CASSLRQGARDTQYF | TGCGCCAGCAGCCTCCGACAGGGAGCCAGAGATACGCAGTATTTT
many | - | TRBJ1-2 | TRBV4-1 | CASSQGVGETAYGYTF | TGCGCCAGCAGCCAAGGAGTAGGTGAGACCGCCTATGGCTACACCTTC
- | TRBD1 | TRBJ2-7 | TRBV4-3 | CASSHLLTGPAEQYF | TGCGCCAGCAGCCATCTCCTGACAGGGCCTGCCGAGCAGTACTTC
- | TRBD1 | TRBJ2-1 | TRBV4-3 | CASSQAMNRGDEQFF | TGCGCCAGCAGCCAAGCAATGAACAGGGGCGATGAGCAGTTCTTC
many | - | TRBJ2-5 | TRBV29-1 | CSVELGTYQETQYF | TGCAGCGTTGAATTAGGGACTTACCAAGAGACCCAGTACTTC